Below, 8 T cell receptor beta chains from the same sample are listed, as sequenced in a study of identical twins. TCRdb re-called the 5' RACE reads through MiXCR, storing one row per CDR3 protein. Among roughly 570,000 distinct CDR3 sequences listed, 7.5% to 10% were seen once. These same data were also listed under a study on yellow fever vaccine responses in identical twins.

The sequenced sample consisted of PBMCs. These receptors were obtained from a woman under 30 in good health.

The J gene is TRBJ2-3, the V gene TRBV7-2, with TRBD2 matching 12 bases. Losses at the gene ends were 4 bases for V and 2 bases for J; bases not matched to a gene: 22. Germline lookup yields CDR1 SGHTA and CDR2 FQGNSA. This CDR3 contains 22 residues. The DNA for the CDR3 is TGTGCCAGCAGCTACCCCAGGCAACCTAGCGGGAGGGTCGCAAGGGACACAGATACGCAGTATTTT. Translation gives CASSYPRQPSGRVARDTDTQYF.

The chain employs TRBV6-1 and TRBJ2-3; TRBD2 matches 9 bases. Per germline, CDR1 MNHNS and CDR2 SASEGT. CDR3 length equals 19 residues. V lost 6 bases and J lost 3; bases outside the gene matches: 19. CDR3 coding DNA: TGTGCCAGCAGCTGGGGTCCTTGGACTAGCGAATACCCAACAGATACGCAGTATTTT. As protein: CASSWGPWTSEYPTDTQYF.

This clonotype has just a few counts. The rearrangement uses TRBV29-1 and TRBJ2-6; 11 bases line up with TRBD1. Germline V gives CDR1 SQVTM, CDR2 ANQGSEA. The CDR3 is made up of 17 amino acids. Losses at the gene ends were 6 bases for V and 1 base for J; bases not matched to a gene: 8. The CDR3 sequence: CSVKGQGAGSGANVLTF. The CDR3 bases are TGCAGCGTAAAAGGACAGGGGGCAGGATCTGGGGCCAACGTCCTGACTTTC.

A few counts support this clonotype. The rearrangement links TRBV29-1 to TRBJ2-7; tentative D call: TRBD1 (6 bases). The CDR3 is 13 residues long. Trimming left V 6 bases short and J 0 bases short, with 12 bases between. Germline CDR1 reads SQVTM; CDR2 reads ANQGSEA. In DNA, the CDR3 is TGCAGCGTGATCCGGGACAACTCCTACGAGCAGTACTTC. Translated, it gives CSVIRDNSYEQYF.

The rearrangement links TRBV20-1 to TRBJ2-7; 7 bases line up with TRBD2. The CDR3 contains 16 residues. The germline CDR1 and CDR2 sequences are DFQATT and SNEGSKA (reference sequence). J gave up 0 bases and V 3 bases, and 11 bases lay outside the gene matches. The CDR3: CSASRLAATYSYEQYF. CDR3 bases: TGCAGTGCTAGTAGGCTAGCGGCTACCTACTCCTACGAGCAGTACTTC.

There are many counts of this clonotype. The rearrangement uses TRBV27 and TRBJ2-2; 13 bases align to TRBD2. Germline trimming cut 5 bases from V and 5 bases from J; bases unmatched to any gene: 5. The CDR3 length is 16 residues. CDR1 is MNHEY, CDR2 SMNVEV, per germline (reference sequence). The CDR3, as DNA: TGTGCCAGCAGTCCGATACTAGCGGGAGGGACCGGGGAGCTGTTTTTT. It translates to CASSPILAGGTGELFF.

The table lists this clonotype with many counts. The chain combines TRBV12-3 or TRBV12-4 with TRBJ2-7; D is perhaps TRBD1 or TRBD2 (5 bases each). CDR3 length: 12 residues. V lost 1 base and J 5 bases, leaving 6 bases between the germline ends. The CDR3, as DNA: TGTGCCAGCAGTTTAGGGGGACACGAGCAGTACTTC. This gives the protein CASSLGGHEQYF.

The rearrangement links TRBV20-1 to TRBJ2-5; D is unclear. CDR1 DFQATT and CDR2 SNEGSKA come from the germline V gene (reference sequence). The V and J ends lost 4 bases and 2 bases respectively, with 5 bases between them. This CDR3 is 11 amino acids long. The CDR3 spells CSATLQETQYF. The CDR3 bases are TGCAGTGCTACTTTACAAGAGACCCAGTACTTC.